The present T cell receptor beta chain was sequenced within a study of Ad26.COV2.S vaccination and SARS-CoV-2 variants. The protocol was immunoSEQ multiplex PCR, while the TCRdb copy is restricted to in-frame clones and leaves out a portion. The sample holds about 350,000 clones, roughly 85% seen once. The V and J ends lost 3 bases and 3 bases respectively, with 8 bases between them. This CDR3 comprises 13 residues. CDR1 and CDR2 from the germline V gene are MGHRA and YSYEKL. Treatment in this sample: approximately 18 received Ad26.COV2.S at low or high dose, single or two shots; 5 received placebo; per-sample allocation not given. Samples came from day 63 after the first vaccine or placebo injection.

This TCR came from a person aged 18 to 59 who received the Ad26.COV2.S COVID-19 vaccine or a placebo. The rearrangement joins TRBV4-1 to TRBJ2-5, with a tentative D call TRBD1 (5 bases). The sequences come from peripheral blood, collected in a trial of Ad26.COV2.S vaccine versus placebo. CDR3 bases: TGCGCCAGCAGCCAGGGGCTAGAAGAGACCCAGTACTTC. Translation gives CASSQGLEETQYF.